The TCR beta chain described here comes from a study of regulatory T cells in long-lasting Graves disease. Study in general: The study enrolled newly diagnosed Graves' patients on antithyroid drugs under 3 months. Study-wide results and limits: Segments TRBV28, TRBJ1-2 and TRBJ2-5 showed preferential usage in persistent disease. Public clonotype sharing was higher in persistent than newly diagnosed patients.

This clonotype has only a few counts. Its target is unknown. One junction end does not reproduce the germline sequence, and a read error may be involved. Researchers made TCR beta libraries by using iRepertoire HTBI primers and running Arm-PCR on CDR3 regions. TCRdb ran MiXCR on the multiplex PCR reads and lists one entry per CDR3 protein. The repertoire holds 450,000 to 650,000 distinct CDR3 sequences, about 16% seen once, with approximately 25% in the top ten. The germline V gene encodes CDR1 DFQATT and CDR2 SNEGSKA (reference sequence). The CDR3 has 14 amino acids. Documented time point: newly diagnosed GD, antithyroid drugs for less than 3 months. The TCR library was made from RNA extracted from PBMCs. The sample was also reused in another study, on T cells in Graves' hyperthyroidism and ophthalmopathy.

V gene TRBV20-1 combines with J gene TRBJ1-2; D possibly corresponds to TRBD1 (6 bases). The input for sequencing was peripheral blood mononuclear cells (PBMCs), taken at new diagnosis, from a patient treated with antithyroid drugs. The TCR sequence derives from a woman aged 40-65 years with Graves disease. Here the CDR3 DNA reads TGCAGTGCTAGAGGCCCCGGACAGTCTCGGGGCCTACACTTC. Protein sequence: CSARGPGQSRGLHF.